A single TCR beta chain is shown here with its context. What it binds is unknown. Both about-4-week and about-12-week second-dose recipients were combined. Clones were read by immunoSEQ multiplex PCR, and TCRdb kept only the in-frame ones, dropping some. Here the sample spans around 140,000 clones, around 93% being singletons. The sample is drawn from a study of T cell responses to AZD1222 COVID-19 vaccine. Study observations and caveats: Repertoire collection took place solely once the T cell response had peaked. Clonal diversity may have been underestimated, and the donors were mostly white British, with more females than males.

In germline, CDR1 is KGHSH, CDR2 LQKENI. V was pared by 10 bases and J by 6 bases, with 8 bases of the junction left unmatched. The length of the CDR3 is 13 residues. The sample in question was peripheral blood, obtained 28 days after the second AZD1222 dose. This chain links TRBV18 with TRBJ2-2; TRBD1 agrees at 7 bases. This clonotype originated in an adult who received the AZD1222 COVID-19 vaccine. DNA of the CDR3: TGTGCCACCCTCCCGACAGGGCCCGGGGAGCTGTTTTTT. Translating gives CATLPTGPGELFF.